The 19 T cell receptor beta chains below come from one sample, sequenced in a study of blood T cell repertoires in COVID-19. Measured with immunoSEQ multiplex PCR; TCRdb has only the in-frame clones, and not every one. The sample has about 210,000 clones, roughly 80% seen once; the top ten hold over 4%. Sequencing was done on a sample of peripheral blood. The receptors shown here come from a woman in her 70s with COVID-19, enrolled during active disease.

The chain is built from TRBV5-1 and TRBJ2-5, with 7 bases lining up with TRBD1. Germline V gene lookup returns CDR1 SGHRS and CDR2 YFSETQ. The CDR3 spans 13 residues. Unmatched junction bases numbered 5, after V lost 4 bases and J lost 5 bases. CDR3 sequence reads: CASSATGEETQYF. CDR3 DNA sequence: TGCGCCAGCAGCGCAACAGGGGAGGAGACCCAGTACTTC.

V gene TRBV6-6 combines with J gene TRBJ2-2; the match to TRBD2 covers 7 bases. Germline CDR1 and CDR2: MNHNY and SVGAGI (reference sequence). This CDR3 contains 14 residues. J lost 9 bases, V lost 2 bases, and 6 bases had no gene match. CDR3 bases: TGTGCCAGCAGTTACAGTAGCGGGCACCGGGAGCTGTTTTTT. It specifies CASSYSSGHRELFF.

The chain joins TRBV6-2 or TRBV6-3 to TRBJ2-1; 7 nucleotides align to TRBD1. The CDR3 runs 16 residues. With 6 bases clipped from V and 5 bases from J, the junction kept 13 bases outside the gene matches. CDR1 MNHEY and CDR2 SVGEGT come from the germline V gene. The CDR3 is CASSHRLRTGDNEQFF. CDR3 nucleotides: TGTGCCAGCAGCCACCGCTTACGGACAGGAGACAATGAGCAGTTCTTC.

This clone was detected once. The J gene is TRBJ1-2, the V gene TRBV9, with D tentatively TRBD1 (5 bases). The germline V and J ends were trimmed by 2 bases and 0 bases, with 23 bases remaining between them. Germline V gives CDR1 SGDLS, CDR2 YYNGEE. This CDR3 has 19 residues. CDR3 nucleotide sequence: TGTGCCAGCAGCGTCGCTAATACAGGTCCTCAATTAGCTAACTATGGCTACACCTTC. This sequence encodes CASSVANTGPQLANYGYTF.

The chain carries TRBV28 and TRBJ1-2, with D possibly matching TRBD1 (6 bases). The germline CDR1 and CDR2 sequences are MDHEN and SYDVKM. V shed 3 bases and J shed 7 bases, with 18 bases lying between them. This CDR3 spans 15 amino acids. The DNA for the CDR3 is TGTGCCAGCAGTTTCCCAGCAGGGGTACGCCTTGGCTACACCTTC. Its translation: CASSFPAGVRLGYTF.

The V gene is TRBV21-1, the J gene TRBJ2-7; the D segment call TRBD2 is taken from the table without a DNA check. TRBV21-1 is a listed pseudogene. The CDR3 spans 15 residues. The DNA for the CDR3 is TGTGCCAGCAGCGGAGGGACTAGCGGGAGTTACGAGCAGTACTTC. It translates to CASSGGTSGSYEQYF.

The chain recombines TRBV7-7 with TRBJ1-2, with D possibly matching TRBD1 (5 bases). This CDR3 contains 17 residues. V shed 3 bases and J shed 4 bases, with 21 bases lying between them. Germline V gene lookup returns CDR1 SSHAT and CDR2 FNYEAQ (reference sequence). CDR3 nucleotides: TGTGCCAGCAGCTTCGCCCCAATACAGGTACTCGTCTATGGCTACACCTTC. Translation: CASSFAPIQVLVYGYTF. The variable domain in full, with the rest retrieved from reference TRBV7-7 and TRBJ1-2, is GAGVSQSPRYKVTKRGQDVTLRCDPISSHATLYWYQQALGQGPEFLTYFNYEAQPDKSGLPSDRFSAERPEGSISTLTIQRTEQRDSAMYRCASSFAPIQVLVYGYTFGSGTRLTVV.

This clone showed up just once. The chain links TRBV18 to TRBJ2-5; 7 bases line up with TRBD1. This CDR3 has 13 residues. V trimming: 3 bases; J trimming: 5 bases; junction bases outside the gene matches: 3. The germline V gene has CDR1 KGHSH and CDR2 LQKENI. The chain's CDR3 is CASSPAQGETQYF. In DNA, the CDR3 is TGTGCCAGCTCACCGGCACAGGGGGAGACCCAGTACTTC.

This clone came up a few times. The chain recombines TRBV7-2 with TRBJ2-3; D uncertain. The CDR3 loop spans 14 amino acids. V lost 1 base to trimming and J lost 1 base, with 6 bases between them. Germline assignment: CDR1 SGHTA and CDR2 FQGNSA. This CDR3 is CASSLDQGTDTQYF. The CDR3 nucleotides read TGTGCCAGCAGCTTAGACCAGGGCACAGATACGCAGTATTTT.

V is TRBV2 and J is TRBJ1-2, with D perhaps matching TRBD1 (5 bases). V was clipped by 4 bases and J by 3 bases, with 12 bases between them. Per the germline V gene, CDR1 is SNHLY and CDR2 is FYNNEI. The CDR3 is 14 residues long. The CDR3 DNA sequence: TGTGCCAGCAGTGTAGGCCAGGGCGACTATGGCTACACCTTC. Protein: CASSVGQGDYGYTF.

This chain joins TRBV2 and TRBJ2-3; D perhaps matches TRBD2 (5 bases). The CDR3 runs 13 residues. Deletions cut 4 bases from V and 9 bases from J, with 14 bases between. Germline CDR1 is SNHLY and CDR2 is FYNNEI. The CDR3 region is CASSVAVGGTQYF. CDR3 coding DNA: TGTGCCAGCAGTGTTGCAGTAGGAGGCACGCAGTATTTT. Full variable domain (remainder filled in from reference TRBV2 and TRBJ2-3): EPEVTQTPSHQVTQMGQEVILRCVPISNHLYFYWYRQILGQKVEFLVSFYNNEISEKSEIFDDQFSVERPDGSNFTLKIRSTKLEDSAMYFCASSVAVGGTQYFGPGTRLTVL.

This clone appeared many times. The V and J genes are TRBV7-9 and TRBJ1-3, with a tentative D call TRBD1 (6 bases). Trimming cost V 7 bases and J 3 bases, with 10 bases left between them. Germline V CDR1 and CDR2: SEHNR, FQNEAQ (reference sequence). The CDR3 totals 13 residues. The CDR3 reads CASKDSRGNTIYF. DNA of the CDR3: TGTGCCAGCAAGGACAGTCGTGGAAACACCATATATTTT.

The chain combines TRBV27 with TRBJ2-7; 9 nucleotides match TRBD2. This CDR3 region has 15 residues. J lost 0 bases, V lost 9 bases, and 9 bases had no gene match. Germline V gives CDR1 MNHEY, CDR2 SMNVEV (reference sequence). The CDR3 nucleotides are TGTGCCAGTAGACTAGCGGATACGAGCTCCTACGAGCAGTACTTC. Amino acids: CASRLADTSSYEQYF.

The table lists this clone with a count of one. V and J are TRBV15 and TRBJ1-5, with 7 bases that match TRBD1. The germline V gene has CDR1 LNHNV and CDR2 YYDKDF (reference sequence). The CDR3 extends over 14 amino acids. The trim removed 5 bases at V and 7 bases at J, leaving 8 bases unmatched. The CDR3 region is CATSALTGNQPQHF. The CDR3 DNA is TGTGCCACCAGCGCACTGACAGGGAACCAGCCCCAGCATTTT.

This clone came up once. The chain recombines TRBV7-9 with TRBJ1-4; no definite D call. CDR1 is SEHNR, CDR2 FQNEAQ, per germline (reference sequence). The length of the CDR3 is 14 residues. Trimming shortened V by 5 bases and J by 7 bases, and 14 bases separated the two germline ends. CDR3 amino acids: CASSRLIGGEKLFF. CDR3 DNA: TGTGCCAGCAGCCGTCTTATAGGCGGTGAAAAACTGTTTTTT.

This clone was observed a handful of times. The rearrangement joins TRBV18 to TRBJ1-1; D unclear. V lost 2 bases, J lost 1 base, and 5 bases lay in between. This CDR3 has 13 residues. The germline V gene encodes CDR1 KGHSH and CDR2 LQKENI. In DNA form, the CDR3 reads TGTGCCAGCTCACCAAGAGCGAACACTGAAGCTTTCTTT. Translated: CASSPRANTEAFF.

The V call is TRBV3-1 (or the pseudogene TRBV3-2), the J call TRBJ2-7; D is possibly TRBD1 (5 bases). CDR1 LGHDT and CDR2 YNNKEL come from the germline V gene (reference sequence). This CDR3 contains 14 residues. V was clipped by 4 bases and J by 3 bases, with 13 bases between them. The CDR3 coding sequence is TGTGCCAGCAGCCCCCTCCCAAGGGGCTACGAGCAGTACTTC. Amino acids: CASSPLPRGYEQYF.

The chain employs TRBV5-4 and TRBJ2-7, with a tentative D call TRBD1 (6 bases). This CDR3 spans 14 amino acids. Germline values: CDR1 SGHNT, CDR2 YYREEE (reference sequence). The V end lost 0 bases, the J end lost 5 bases, and 12 bases lay between the germline ends. The CDR3 sequence: CASSLVPGDHEQYF. The CDR3 DNA follows: TGTGCCAGCAGCTTGGTGCCAGGGGACCACGAGCAGTACTTC.

The chain couples TRBV14 to TRBJ1-6, with D maybe TRBD1 (5 bases). Per the germline V gene, CDR1 is SGHDN and CDR2 is FVKESK. The CDR3 is 16 residues long. The ends were cut back, 4 bases at V and 10 bases at J, with 20 bases in the middle. The CDR3 region is CASSLYGQGDGSPLHF. DNA of the CDR3: TGTGCCAGCAGCCTATACGGTCAGGGTGATGGGTCACCCCTCCACTTT.